This T cell receptor beta chain was sequenced during a study of shared T cell receptors in the human thymus. This clone was seen more than once but under ten times. The J segment lost 3 bases and the V segment lost 4 bases, leaving 9 bases of the junction unmatched. The CDR3 consists of 15 residues. Per the germline V gene, CDR1 is SGHDT and CDR2 is YYEEEE. Clones were read by immunoSEQ multiplex PCR, and TCRdb kept only the in-frame ones, dropping some. The repertoire holds 500,000 to 550,000 clones, with around 82% as singletons. The sample was also reused in another study, on human thymus T cells. Per that paper: Corrective surgery for congenital heart defects was being performed on the healthy Finnish infants who served as donors. Resections that were taken during corrective heart surgery supplied the thymus tissue. In thymic and blood repertoires alike, V and J usage looked biased. Related research described strongly overlapping thymic repertoires in unrelated people.

The chain carries TRBV5-6 and TRBJ2-5, with 7 bases lining up with TRBD1. Sequencing used thymocytes. This sequence originates from a boy under two years old with a congenital heart defect. The CDR3 is CASSNQQGSEETQYF. The CDR3 region has the DNA TGTGCCAGCAGCAACCAACAGGGGTCGGAAGAGACCCAGTACTTC.